The entry that follows covers one T cell receptor beta chain sequence. There is no known antigen for this receptor. One base away there is no much larger clone; base qualities are not given. These data are taken from a study of tumor-infiltrating lymphocytes in primary liver carcinoma (TCRdb year 2017). Regarding the complete study: Between late 2015 and March 2016, about five patients in China with histopathologically diagnosed primary liver carcinoma had their tumors surgically resected. High reproducibility was observed for the technical replicate repertoires, with mean shared-clone rates about 0.89 and correlation coefficients above 0.98. Roughly 3.5 to 7.5 million productive TCRbeta reads were obtained per sample, and no significant difference in read depth was found between tissue types. Hepatocellular carcinoma (four) or combined HCC and intrahepatic cholangiocarcinoma (one) was present in the five patients, who were three men and two women aged 30 to 69 years. For each liver tumor, the study sampled five regions along with adjacent normal tissue and blood, and applied TCRbeta repertoire sequencing, expression microarrays and whole-exome sequencing. The tumors of the five patients were staged as T1-T3 N0M0, with maximum diameters ranging from roughly 4 to 10 cm. A total of 35 specimens from 5 patients underwent TCRbeta repertoire sequencing, comprising approximately 25 tumor regions, 5 adjacent noncancerous liver tissues and 5 peripheral blood samples.

Starting from about 500 ng total RNA, TCRbeta-specific cDNA was produced by reverse transcription with a constant-region primer and ProtoScript II reverse transcriptase. Three nested multiplex PCR rounds, following a slightly modified ARM-PCR procedure, were used to build the TCRbeta libraries. Each of the first two PCR rounds ran for approximately 9 cycles using multiplex TRBV1-TRBV30 forward primers together with a Cbeta reverse primer. Sample barcodes and Illumina adapters were attached in a final 25-cycle PCR using Deep VentR polymerase. Before sequencing, amplicons between 200 and 500 bp were purified from gel using a QIAquick gel extraction kit. TCRbeta amplicons were sequenced on an Illumina HiSeq 2500 with 250-bp paired-end reads. The authors' analysis ran thus. Trimmomatic v0.33 was used to quality-trim the reads, and FLASH v1.2.11 was used to merge paired reads so that full CDR3 sequences could be recovered. MiGEC v1.2.1b assigned V, D and J germline segments to the rearranged TCRbeta sequences. Clonotype statistics, along with Shannon-Wiener diversity indices, were calculated using VDJtools v1.0.0. Except for diversity analysis, only each sample's 250 most abundant clonotypes were used in subsequent analyses to reduce sampling bias. Clones were called with MiXCR by TCRdb after fastp trimmed the public reads at Q25, and only in-frame beta chains were retained. Every distinct CDR3 protein forms one entry, paired with its most common genes and DNA. The V and J calls were not made by the authors but by TCRdb's processing. Counted in this sample were about 330,000 distinct CDR3 sequences; less than 75% of them appeared once. 5.5% to 8% of the sample lies in the top ten.

Results the study describes overall, beyond this receptor: Since the samples were bulk and unsorted, there was no way to compare CD4+ and CD8+ T cell repertoires. Pairs of tumor regions showed greater repertoire overlap (mean about 36%) than tumor-adjacent pairs (approximately 17%) or tumor-blood pairs (approximately 15%), which is consistent with antigen-driven expansion. Compared with blood, tumors had a significantly larger share of the repertoire taken up by the top 250 clones (p = 0.039). Only the TCR beta chain was sequenced, which likely underestimates true repertoire diversity because unpaired alpha chains were not captured. The study included only five or six patients, and the authors note findings should be validated in a larger study.

TRIzol reagent was used to extract blood RNA from unsorted whole blood, while the DNeasy Blood & Tissue kit provided the germline DNA. At the time of sampling, the patients had chronic HBV infection and had not received any treatment. Approximately 4.1 milliliters of peripheral blood were collected into K2EDTA tubes before surgery. The CDR3 sequence holds 14 residues, the cysteine and phenylalanine included. Only the CDR3 portion is preserved as DNA: 42 bases, with reading frame beginning at the first base. Trimmed from V: 6 bases; trimmed from J: 0 bases; junction bases lacking a gene match: 5. The CDR1 and CDR2 encoded by the germline V gene are MDHEN and SYDVKM.

Sequencing input: peripheral blood. In this chain, TRBV28 is recombined with TRBJ2-7; TRBD1 fits 7 bases in the junction. This TCR was recovered from a man in his forties with primary liver carcinoma and hepatitis B virus infection. Read as DNA, the sequence is TGTGCCAGCAGACGACAGGGTGGCTCCTACGAGCAGTACTTC. Translated, this is CASRRQGGSYEQYF.